Reported below is one T cell receptor beta chain. MiXCR was run by TCRdb on the 5' RACE reads, yielding one entry per CDR3 protein. The data show 65,000 to 85,000 distinct CDR3 sequences, with 9.5% to 15% seen just once and approximately 1% held by the top ten. This entry is derived from a study of early T cells in non-severe SARS-CoV-2 infection. Trimming removed 4 bases at V and 1 base at J, with 10 bases between. CDR1 is SQVTM, CDR2 ANQGSEA, per germline. The CDR3 consists of 13 residues. Sequences were obtained from whole blood. The chain recombines TRBV29-1 with TRBJ1-1; D gene unclear. The origin of this receptor is an adult who was a healthcare worker with PCR-confirmed SARS-CoV-2 infection or an uninfected control (not recorded which). CDR3 bases: TGCAGCGTTGGGGATTTGGGGAACACTGAAGCTTTCTTT. It codes for CSVGDLGNTEAFF.